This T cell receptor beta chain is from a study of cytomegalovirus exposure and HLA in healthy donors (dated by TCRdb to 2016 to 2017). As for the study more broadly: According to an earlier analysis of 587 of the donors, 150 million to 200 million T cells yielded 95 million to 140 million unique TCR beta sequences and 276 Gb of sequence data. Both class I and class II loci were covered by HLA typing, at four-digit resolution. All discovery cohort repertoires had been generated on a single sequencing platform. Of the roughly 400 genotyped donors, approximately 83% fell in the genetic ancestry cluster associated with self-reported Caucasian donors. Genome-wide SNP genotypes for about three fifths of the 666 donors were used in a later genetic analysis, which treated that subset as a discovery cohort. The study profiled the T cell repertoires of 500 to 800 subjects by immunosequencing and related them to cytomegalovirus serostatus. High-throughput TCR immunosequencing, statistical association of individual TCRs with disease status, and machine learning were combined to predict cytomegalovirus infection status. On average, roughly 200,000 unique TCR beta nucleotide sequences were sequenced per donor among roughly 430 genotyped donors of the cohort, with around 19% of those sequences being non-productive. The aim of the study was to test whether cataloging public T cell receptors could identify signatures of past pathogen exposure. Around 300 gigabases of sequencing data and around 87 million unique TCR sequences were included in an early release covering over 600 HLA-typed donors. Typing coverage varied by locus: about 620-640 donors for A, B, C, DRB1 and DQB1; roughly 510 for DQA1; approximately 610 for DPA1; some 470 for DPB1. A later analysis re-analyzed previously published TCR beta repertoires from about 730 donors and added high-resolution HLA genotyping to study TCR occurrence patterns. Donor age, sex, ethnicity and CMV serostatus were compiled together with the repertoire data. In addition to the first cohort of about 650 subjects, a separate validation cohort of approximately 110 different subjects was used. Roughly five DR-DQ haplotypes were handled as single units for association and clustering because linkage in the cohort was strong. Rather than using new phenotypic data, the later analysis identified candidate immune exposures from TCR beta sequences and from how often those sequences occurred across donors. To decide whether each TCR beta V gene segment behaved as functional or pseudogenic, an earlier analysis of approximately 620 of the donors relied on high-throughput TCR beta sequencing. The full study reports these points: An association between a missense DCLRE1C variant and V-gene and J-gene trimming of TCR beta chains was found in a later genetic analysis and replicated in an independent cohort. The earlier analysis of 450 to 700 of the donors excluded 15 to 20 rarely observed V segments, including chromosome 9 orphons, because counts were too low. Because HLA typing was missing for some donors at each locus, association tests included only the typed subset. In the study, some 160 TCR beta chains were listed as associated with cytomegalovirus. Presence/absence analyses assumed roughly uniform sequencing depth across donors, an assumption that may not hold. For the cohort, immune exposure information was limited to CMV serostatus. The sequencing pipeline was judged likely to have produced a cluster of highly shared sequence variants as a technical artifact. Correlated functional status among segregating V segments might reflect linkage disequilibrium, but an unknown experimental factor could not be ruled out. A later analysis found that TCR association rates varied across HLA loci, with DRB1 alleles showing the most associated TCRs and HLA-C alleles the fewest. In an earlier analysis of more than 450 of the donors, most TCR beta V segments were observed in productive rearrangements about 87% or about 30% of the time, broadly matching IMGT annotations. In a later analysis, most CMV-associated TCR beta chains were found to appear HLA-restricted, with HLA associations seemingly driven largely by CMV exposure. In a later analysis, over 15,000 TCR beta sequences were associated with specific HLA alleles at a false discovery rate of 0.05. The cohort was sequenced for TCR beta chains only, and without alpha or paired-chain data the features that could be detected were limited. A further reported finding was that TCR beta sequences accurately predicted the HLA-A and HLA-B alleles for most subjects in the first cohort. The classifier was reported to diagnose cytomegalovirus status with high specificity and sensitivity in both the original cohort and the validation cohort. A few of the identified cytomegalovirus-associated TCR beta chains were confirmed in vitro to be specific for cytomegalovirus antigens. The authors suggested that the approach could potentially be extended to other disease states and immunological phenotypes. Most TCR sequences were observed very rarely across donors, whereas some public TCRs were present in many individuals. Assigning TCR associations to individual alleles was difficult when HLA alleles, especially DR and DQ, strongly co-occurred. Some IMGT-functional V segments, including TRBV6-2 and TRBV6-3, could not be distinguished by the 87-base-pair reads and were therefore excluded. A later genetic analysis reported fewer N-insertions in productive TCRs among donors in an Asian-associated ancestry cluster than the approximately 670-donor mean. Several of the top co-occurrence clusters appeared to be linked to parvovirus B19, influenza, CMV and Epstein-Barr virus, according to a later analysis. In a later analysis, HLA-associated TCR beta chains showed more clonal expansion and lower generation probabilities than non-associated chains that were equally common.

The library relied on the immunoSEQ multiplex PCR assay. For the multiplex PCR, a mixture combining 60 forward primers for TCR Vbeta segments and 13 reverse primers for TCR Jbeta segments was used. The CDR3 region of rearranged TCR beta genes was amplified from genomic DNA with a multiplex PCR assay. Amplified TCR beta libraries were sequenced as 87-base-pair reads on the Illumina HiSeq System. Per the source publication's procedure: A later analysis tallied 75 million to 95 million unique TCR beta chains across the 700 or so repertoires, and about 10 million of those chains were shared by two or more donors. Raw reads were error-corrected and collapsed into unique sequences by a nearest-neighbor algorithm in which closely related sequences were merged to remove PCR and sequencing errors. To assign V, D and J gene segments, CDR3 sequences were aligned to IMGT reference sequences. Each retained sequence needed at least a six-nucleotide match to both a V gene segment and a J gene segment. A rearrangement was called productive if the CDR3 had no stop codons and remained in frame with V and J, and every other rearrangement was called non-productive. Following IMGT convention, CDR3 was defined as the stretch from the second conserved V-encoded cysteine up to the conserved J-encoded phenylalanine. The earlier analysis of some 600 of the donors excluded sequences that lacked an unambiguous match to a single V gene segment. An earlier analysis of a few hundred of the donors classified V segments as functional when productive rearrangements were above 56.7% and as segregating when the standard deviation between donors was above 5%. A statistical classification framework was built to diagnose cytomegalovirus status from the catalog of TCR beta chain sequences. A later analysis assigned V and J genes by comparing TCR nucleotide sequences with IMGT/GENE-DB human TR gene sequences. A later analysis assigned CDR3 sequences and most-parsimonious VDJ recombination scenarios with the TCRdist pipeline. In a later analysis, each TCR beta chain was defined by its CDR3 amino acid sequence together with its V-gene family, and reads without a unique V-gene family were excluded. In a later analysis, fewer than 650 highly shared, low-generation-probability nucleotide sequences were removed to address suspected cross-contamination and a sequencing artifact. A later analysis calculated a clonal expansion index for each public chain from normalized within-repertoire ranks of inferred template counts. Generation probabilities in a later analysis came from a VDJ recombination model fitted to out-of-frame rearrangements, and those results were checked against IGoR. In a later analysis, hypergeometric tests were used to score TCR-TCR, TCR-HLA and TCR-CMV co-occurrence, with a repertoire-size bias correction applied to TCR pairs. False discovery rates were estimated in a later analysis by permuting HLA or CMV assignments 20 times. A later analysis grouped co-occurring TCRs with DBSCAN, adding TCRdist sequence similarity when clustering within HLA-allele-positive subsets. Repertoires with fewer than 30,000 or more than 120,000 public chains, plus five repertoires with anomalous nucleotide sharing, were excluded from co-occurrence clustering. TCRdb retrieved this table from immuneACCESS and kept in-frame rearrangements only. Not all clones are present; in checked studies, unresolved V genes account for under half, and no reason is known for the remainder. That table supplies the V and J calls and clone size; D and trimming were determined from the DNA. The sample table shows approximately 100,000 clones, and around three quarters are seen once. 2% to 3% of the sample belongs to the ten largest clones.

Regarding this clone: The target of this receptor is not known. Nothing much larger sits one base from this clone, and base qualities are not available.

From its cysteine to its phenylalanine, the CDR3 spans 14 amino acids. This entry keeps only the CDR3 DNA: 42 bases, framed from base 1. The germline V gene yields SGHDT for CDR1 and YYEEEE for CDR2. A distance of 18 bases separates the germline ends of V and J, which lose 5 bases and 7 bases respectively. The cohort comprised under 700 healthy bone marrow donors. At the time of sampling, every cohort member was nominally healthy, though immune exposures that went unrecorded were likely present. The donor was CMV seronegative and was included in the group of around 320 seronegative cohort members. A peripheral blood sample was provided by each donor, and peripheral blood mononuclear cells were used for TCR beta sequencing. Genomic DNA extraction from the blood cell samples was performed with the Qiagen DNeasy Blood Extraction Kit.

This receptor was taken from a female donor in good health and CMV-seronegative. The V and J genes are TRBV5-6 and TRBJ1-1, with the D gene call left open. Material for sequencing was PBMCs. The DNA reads TGTGCCAGCAGGCCAGTTGAGGCTCGAAATGAAGCTTTCTTT. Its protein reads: CASRPVEARNEAFF.